This T cell receptor (beta chain) was obtained from a study of vaccination and CD4 T cells after COVID-19. To note about this clonotype: The antigen is undetermined.

Trimming took 0 bases from V and 5 from J, leaving 10 bases between them. Germline-derived CDR1 and CDR2 are GTSNPN and SVGIG (reference sequence). CDR3 length: 13 amino acids. An Oncomine TCR Beta short-read assay was used to sequence the DNA from cultured CD4+ T cells. Once CD4+ T cells had been cultured, genomic DNA was extracted from them. In TCRdb, the PCR reads were re-called with MiXCR into one record per CDR3 protein. The data show some 26,000 distinct CDR3 sequences, 50% seen once. Indicated treatment: approximately nine-day PBMC culture with coronavirus spike peptide pools or control peptides (ViraFEST assay).

The origin of this receptor is a human donor who received a COVID-19 vaccine. The chain carries TRBV30 and TRBJ2-5; possibly TRBD1 or TRBD2 for D (5 bases each). The sample here was CD4+ T cells from blood, cultured in vitro, taken before SARS-CoV-2 vaccination. For the CDR3, the DNA is TGTGCCTGGAGTGTTGGGGGTGGGGAGACCCAGTACTTC. It translates to CAWSVGGGETQYF. The whole variable domain, filled in from reference TRBV30 and TRBJ2-5, reads SQTIHQWPATLVQPVGSPLSLECTVEGTSNPNLYWYRQAAGRGLQLLFYSVGIGQISSEVPQNLSASRPQDRQFILSSKKLLLSDSGFYLCAWSVGGGETQYFGPGTRLLVL.